The next 27 T cell receptor beta chains were all read from a single sample in a study of T cell responses to AZD1222 COVID-19 vaccine. Sequencing was performed with immunoSEQ multiplex PCR; in TCRdb, only in-frame clones are kept and a portion is missing. The repertoire has around 110,000 clones, roughly 90% of them found once; the top ten carry around 5%. This sample comprised peripheral blood, obtained on day 0 of AZD1222 vaccination. The receptor source for this set is an adult in good health.

The chain is built from TRBV2 and TRBJ2-7, with D perhaps matching TRBD2 (6 bases). V lost 5 bases and J 5 bases, leaving 13 bases between the germline ends. This CDR3 comprises 13 residues. From germline, CDR1 is SNHLY and CDR2 FYNNEI. The CDR3 DNA sequence: TGTGCCAGCAGTCCCTCGGAGGGCCACGAGCAGTACTTC. Translating gives CASSPSEGHEQYF.

This rearrangement joins TRBV21-1 to TRBJ2-5; the table assigns TRBD2, which was not confirmed against the DNA. TRBV21-1 is recorded as a pseudogene. The CDR3 is made up of 18 amino acids. CDR3 sequence reads: CASSPNSWTLEGGKTQYF. The CDR3 DNA reads as TGTGCCAGCAGCCCGAATTCTTGGACGCTGGAGGGCGGAAAGACCCAGTACTTC.

This clone was recorded a few times. J is TRBJ1-2 and V is TRBV25-1; D ambiguous. Germline CDR1 MGHDK, CDR2 SYGVNS. The CDR3 runs 14 residues. V lost 4 bases and J 7 bases, leaving 16 bases between the germline ends. The CDR3 region is CASSVSGPGGGYTF. The CDR3 DNA reads TGTGCCAGCAGTGTTTCCGGGCCCGGCGGTGGCTACACCTTC.

V and J are TRBV29-1 and TRBJ2-7, with TRBD2 identical over 13 bases. The CDR3 length is 12 residues. Germline V gives CDR1 SQVTM, CDR2 ANQGSEA. V lost 7 bases, J lost 5 bases, and 2 bases stayed unmatched. CDR3 sequence: CSAGLAGDEQYF. The CDR3 DNA reads TGCAGCGCTGGACTAGCGGGAGACGAGCAGTACTTC.

This clone was recorded many times. The chain combines TRBV19 with TRBJ1-2; D possibly corresponds to TRBD1 (5 bases). Per germline, CDR1 LNHDA and CDR2 SQIVND (reference sequence). The CDR3 spans 13 residues. Trimming cost V 10 bases and J 3 bases, with 15 bases left between them. The CDR3 loop is CAILDSYDYGYTF. DNA of the CDR3: TGTGCCATACTAGACAGCTACGACTATGGCTACACCTTC.

V is TRBV28 and J is TRBJ1-1; tentatively, D is TRBD1 (5 bases). Deletions cut 5 bases from V and 5 bases from J, with 9 bases between. CDR1 is MDHEN and CDR2 is SYDVKM in the germline V gene. The CDR3 has 12 amino acids. The CDR3 DNA sequence: TGTGCCAGCAGTCCGACAGAGACTGAAGCTTTCTTT. It yields the protein CASSPTETEAFF.

The CDR3 DNA is TGCGCCAGCAGCCACAAATCTGGACAGGTCAACTATGGCTACACCTTC. It encodes CASSHKSGQVNYGYTF. This chain uses TRBV4-1 with TRBJ1-2; TRBD1 agrees at 7 bases. J was trimmed by 2 bases and V by 3 bases; bases with no gene match: 9. CDR1 and CDR2 (germline): MGHRA, YSYEKL. The CDR3 extends over 16 amino acids.

The chain combines TRBV3-1 (or the pseudogene TRBV3-2) with TRBJ1-2, with D possibly matching TRBD1 (6 bases). CDR1 is LGHDT, CDR2 YNNKEL, per germline (reference sequence). V was shortened by 3 bases and J by 4 bases, with 12 bases between the two germline ends. This CDR3 comprises 14 residues. The CDR3 DNA reads as TGTGCCAGCAGCCACCTGGACAGCCCCTATGGCTACACCTTC. Its translation is CASSHLDSPYGYTF.

This chain uses TRBV30 with TRBJ1-2, with D tentatively TRBD1 (6 bases). The CDR3 runs 13 residues. V lost 3 bases and J 7 bases, leaving 15 bases between the germline ends. In germline, CDR1 is GTSNPN, CDR2 SVGIG (reference sequence). CDR3 in amino acids: CAWRFTGSTGYTF. In nucleotides, the CDR3 is TGTGCCTGGAGATTCACAGGGTCTACTGGCTACACCTTC. The full variable domain, with the rest looked up from reference TRBV30 and TRBJ1-2, is SQTIHQWPATLVQPVGSPLSLECTVEGTSNPNLYWYRQAAGRGLQLLFYSVGIGQISSEVPQNLSASRPQDRQFILSSKKLLLSDSGFYLCAWRFTGSTGYTFGSGTRLTVV.

This clone was seen a handful of times. The rearrangement uses TRBV10-2 and TRBJ1-4; 7 bases fit TRBD1. This CDR3 is built from 17 residues. The V gene end was trimmed by 0 bases and the J gene end by 5 bases; junction bases not matched to a gene: 9. Germline-derived CDR1 and CDR2 are WSHSY and SAAADI. Here the CDR3 reads CASSESNLGQINEKLFF. In DNA form, the CDR3 reads TGCGCCAGCAGTGAGTCGAACCTGGGACAGATAAATGAAAAACTGTTTTTT.

V gene TRBV7-8 combines with J gene TRBJ1-1; D possibly corresponds to TRBD1 (6 bases). V lost 5 bases and J 5 bases, leaving 18 bases between the germline ends. Germline CDR1 SGHVS, CDR2 FQNEAQ. The CDR3 has 15 amino acids. The CDR3 coding sequence is TGTGCCAGCAGCAGAAACAGGGTGAGCGAGACTGAAGCTTTCTTT. This sequence encodes CASSRNRVSETEAFF.

The chain uses TRBV6-5 and TRBJ2-7, with D possibly called TRBD1 or TRBD2 (5 bases each). The CDR3 has 13 residues. V was shortened by 6 bases and J by 3 bases, with 12 bases between the two germline ends. The germline V gene has CDR1 MNHEY and CDR2 SVGAGI. DNA for the CDR3: TGTGCCAGCAGGCCGGGACGACTCTACGAGCAGTACTTC. Its translation: CASRPGRLYEQYF.

The chain carries TRBV11-1 and TRBJ2-6; D is possibly TRBD1 (6 bases). V was trimmed by 4 bases and J by 5 bases, leaving 12 bases between them. The CDR3 is made up of 15 amino acids. Germline CDR1 is SGHAT and CDR2 is FQDESV (reference sequence). The DNA for the CDR3 is TGTGCCAGCAGCTCAACCCGGGACAGGGCCAACGTCCTGACTTTC. Its translation: CASSSTRDRANVLTF.

This sequence joins TRBV10-3 and TRBJ2-7, with D tentatively TRBD1 (5 bases). Deletions cut 2 bases from V and 2 bases from J, with 10 bases between. The CDR3 is 14 residues long. Germline loops: CDR1 ENHRY, CDR2 SYGVKD. CDR3 loop: CAISEGHTPYEQYF. The CDR3 nucleotides are TGTGCCATCAGTGAGGGACACACTCCCTACGAGCAGTACTTC.

This rearrangement joins TRBV24-1 to TRBJ2-5; 9 positions match TRBD1. The trim removed 9 bases at V and 5 bases at J, leaving 3 bases unmatched. CDR3 size: 12 residues. Germline V gene sequence: CDR1 KGHDR, CDR2 SFDVKD. CDR3 region: CATGGQGETQYF. Written as DNA, the CDR3 is TGTGCCACCGGCGGACAGGGGGAGACCCAGTACTTC.

Only one count was recorded for this clone. This chain uses TRBV12-3 or TRBV12-4 with TRBJ1-1; D possibly corresponds to TRBD1 (6 bases). This CDR3 comprises 13 residues. V was clipped by 4 bases and J by 5 bases, with 11 bases between them. CDR3 in amino acids: CASSYQQGTEAFF. CDR3 coding DNA: TGTGCCAGCAGTTATCAACAGGGAACTGAAGCTTTCTTT.

The chain employs TRBV5-6 and TRBJ1-2; D not certain. Germline CDR1 and CDR2: SGHDT and YYEEEE. Trimming stripped 4 bases from V and 4 bases from J, with 11 bases between. This CDR3 contains 13 residues. Here the CDR3 DNA reads TGTGCCAGCAGCCCGACACTCTTCTATGGCTACACCTTC. It specifies CASSPTLFYGYTF.

The gene calls are TRBV6-5 and TRBJ2-7; D not certain. CDR1 and CDR2 (germline): MNHEY, SVGAGI. This CDR3 spans 13 amino acids. V shed 2 bases and J shed 7 bases, with 12 bases lying between them. The CDR3 region is CASSYQLDPEQYF. In DNA form, the CDR3 reads TGTGCCAGCAGTTACCAACTCGACCCTGAGCAGTACTTC.

This clone occurred once. The chain uses TRBV7-6 and TRBJ1-6; TRBD1 matches 11 bases. Germline CDR1 reads SGHVS; CDR2 reads FNYEAQ. V dropped 4 bases and J dropped 7; count of bases not matched to a gene: 3. The CDR3 sequence is 15 residues long. The CDR3: CASSSRDRGNSPLHF. The CDR3 coding sequence is TGTGCCAGCAGCTCCCGGGACAGGGGGAATTCACCCCTCCACTTT.

This chain connects TRBV19 to TRBJ1-5; 7 bases align to TRBD1. Germline loops: CDR1 LNHDA, CDR2 SQIVND (reference sequence). V shed 3 bases and J 7 bases; nucleotides not matched to a gene: 9. The CDR3 has 15 amino acids. CDR3 bases: TGTGCCAGTAGTATTGGCGGCAGGGGGAACCAGCCCCAGCATTTT. Protein sequence: CASSIGGRGNQPQHF.

The chain joins TRBV5-1 to TRBJ2-3, with TRBD2 matching over 7 bases. J was trimmed by 2 bases and V by 0 bases; bases with no gene match: 6. CDR3 length: 16 residues. Per the germline V gene, CDR1 is SGHRS and CDR2 is YFSETQ. The CDR3 DNA is TGCGCCAGCAGCTTGGAAGCTAGCGGCGTCACAGATACGCAGTATTTT. This encodes CASSLEASGVTDTQYF.

The chain links TRBV5-1 to TRBJ2-2; 10 bases are shared with TRBD1. This CDR3 is 18 amino acids long. The junction had 13 bases not matched to a gene; V was cut back by 3 bases and J by 5 bases. Germline V lookup: CDR1 SGHRS, CDR2 YFSETQ. The CDR3 DNA reads as TGCGCCAGCAGCTCAAGACTCTTAGGACAGGGGGGAACCGGGGAGCTGTTTTTT. It specifies CASSSRLLGQGGTGELFF.

This rearrangement joins TRBV11-2 to TRBJ1-1; unclear D gene. Germline CDR1 is SGHAT and CDR2 is FQNNGV. This CDR3 has 14 residues. Trimming took off 5 bases at V and 3 bases at J, with 13 bases between the two ends. The CDR3 reads CASSPTRLDTEAFF. Here the CDR3 DNA reads TGTGCCAGCAGCCCTACGCGGCTGGACACTGAAGCTTTCTTT.

The chain is built from TRBV2 and TRBJ1-4; tentative D call: TRBD1 (5 bases). Trimming cost V 3 bases and J 11 bases, with 13 bases left between them. Germline V gene sequence: CDR1 SNHLY, CDR2 FYNNEI. The length of the CDR3 is 13 residues. CDR3 DNA: TGTGCCAGCAGTGATGGGGGAGTAGTGAAACTGTTTTTT. Residues: CASSDGGVVKLFF.

This chain connects TRBV5-4 to TRBJ1-2, with unresolved D. CDR3 size: 15 residues. V lost 0 bases and J 4 bases, leaving 13 bases between the germline ends. CDR1 and CDR2 (germline): SGHNT, YYREEE (reference sequence). The CDR3 coding sequence is TGTGCCAGCAGCTTGGAGGGCATCAGAACCTATGGCTACACCTTC. This codes for CASSLEGIRTYGYTF.

The CDR3 sequence is CASSQRQGLGPTRYEQYF. In nucleotides, the CDR3 is TGTGCCAGCAGTCAAAGACAGGGTTTAGGTCCAACGAGATACGAGCAGTACTTC. This chain links TRBV14 with TRBJ2-7; TRBD1 matches at 7 bases. With V trimmed by 6 bases and J by 4 bases, 21 bases remained unmatched. Germline CDR1 is SGHDN and CDR2 is FVKESK. The length of the CDR3 is 18 residues.

The gene calls are TRBV6-4 and TRBJ2-7, with D possibly being TRBD1 (5 bases). The CDR3 runs 16 residues. CDR1 is MRHNA and CDR2 is SNTAGT in the germline V gene. Trimming shortened V by 1 base and J by 1 base, and 14 bases separated the two germline ends. CDR3: CASSDFDQTASYEQYF. CDR3 sequence (DNA): TGTGCCAGCAGTGACTTCGACCAGACAGCTTCCTACGAGCAGTACTTC.